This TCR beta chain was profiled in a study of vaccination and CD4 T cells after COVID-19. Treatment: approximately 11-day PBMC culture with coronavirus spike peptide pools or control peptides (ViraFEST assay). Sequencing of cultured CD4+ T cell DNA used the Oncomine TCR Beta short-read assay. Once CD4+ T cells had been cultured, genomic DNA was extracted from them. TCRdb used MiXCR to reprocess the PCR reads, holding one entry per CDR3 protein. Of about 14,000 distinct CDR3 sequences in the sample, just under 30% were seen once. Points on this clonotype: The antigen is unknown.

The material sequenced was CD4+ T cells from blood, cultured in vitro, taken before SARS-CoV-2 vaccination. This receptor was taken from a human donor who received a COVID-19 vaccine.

Here the CDR3 reads CASSLVTGGWETQYF. The CDR3 DNA sequence: TGTGCCAGCAGCTTGGTGACCGGCGGCTGGGAGACCCAGTACTTC. The rearrangement joins TRBV5-5 to TRBJ2-5; D remains unclear. Germline CDR1 reads SGHKS; CDR2 reads YYEKEE (reference sequence). With 0 bases removed from V and 5 bases from J, the gap between germline ends came to 14 bases. This CDR3 has 15 amino acids.